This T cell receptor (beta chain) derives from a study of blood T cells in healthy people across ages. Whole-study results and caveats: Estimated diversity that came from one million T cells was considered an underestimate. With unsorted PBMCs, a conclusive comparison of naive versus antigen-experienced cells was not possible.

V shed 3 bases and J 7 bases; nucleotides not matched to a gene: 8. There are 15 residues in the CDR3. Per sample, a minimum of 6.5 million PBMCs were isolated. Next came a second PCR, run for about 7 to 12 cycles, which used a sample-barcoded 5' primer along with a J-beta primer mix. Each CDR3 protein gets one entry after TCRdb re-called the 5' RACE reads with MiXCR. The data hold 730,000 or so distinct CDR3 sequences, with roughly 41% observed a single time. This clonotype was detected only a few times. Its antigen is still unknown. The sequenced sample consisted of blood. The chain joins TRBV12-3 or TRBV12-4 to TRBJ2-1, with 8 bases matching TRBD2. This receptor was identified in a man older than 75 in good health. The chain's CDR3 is CASSFGTERGNEQFF. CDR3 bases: TGTGCCAGCAGTTTTGGGACGGAGCGGGGGAATGAGCAGTTCTTC.